This record concerns one TCR beta chain sequence. Original analysis: Cell counts per sample came from amplifying reference gene primers. Only in-frame clones appear in the TCRdb table, and some are missing; sequencing was by immunoSEQ multiplex PCR. That table gives V, J and clone size, and the DNA gave D and trimming. The sample lists approximately 160,000 clones; 65% to 80% were seen once. The germline V gene encodes CDR1 MNHEY and CDR2 SMNVEV (reference sequence). The CDR3 spans 13 residues. The V end was cut by 2 bases, the J end by 7 bases, with 11 bases between. The data belong to a study of blood T cell repertoires in COVID-19. Across the study: PBMCs, B-cell-depleted T cells, or T cells provided the cDNA or gDNA that made up the material.

V gene TRBV27 combines with J gene TRBJ1-2, with D perhaps TRBD1 (5 bases). The sequence derives from a man in his sixties with acute or convalescent COVID-19. Material: peripheral blood. CDR3: CASSLGAEGGYTF. DNA for the CDR3: TGTGCCAGCAGTTTAGGGGCAGAAGGTGGCTACACCTTC.